The T cell receptor beta chain under discussion was sequenced for a study of T cells after yellow fever vaccination. Looking at the study overall: The SMART-Seq v4 Ultra Low Input method served to prepare the low-cell-number fractions.

Study-wide points: The presence of abundant clonotypes contaminating from the bulk population was possible in FACS-sorted repertoires.

Germline loops: CDR1 SGHRS, CDR2 YFSETQ. The length of the CDR3 is 17 residues. Trimming left V 7 bases short and J 4 bases short, with 23 bases between. This clonotype was seen at least ten times. The antigen is unknown. The study made its TCR cDNA through 5'RACE template switching. That step introduced a universal primer site along with UMIs. One entry per CDR3 protein results from TCRdb running MiXCR on the 5' RACE reads. The data show about 120,000 distinct CDR3 sequences, with more than 7.5% seen just once and about 25% held by the top ten. The rearrangement joins TRBV5-1 to TRBJ2-2; D may match TRBD1 or TRBD2 (5 bases each). This specimen was CD8+ T cells sorted from PBMCs, taken 45 days after the yellow fever booster vaccination. This clonotype was sampled from a man in his thirties or forties who received the YFV17D yellow fever vaccine. The CDR3 region has the DNA TGCGCCAGCGGCGACCTGTGGGACCGTCTGGGCACCGGGGAGCTGTTTTTT. Encoded protein: CASGDLWDRLGTGELFF.